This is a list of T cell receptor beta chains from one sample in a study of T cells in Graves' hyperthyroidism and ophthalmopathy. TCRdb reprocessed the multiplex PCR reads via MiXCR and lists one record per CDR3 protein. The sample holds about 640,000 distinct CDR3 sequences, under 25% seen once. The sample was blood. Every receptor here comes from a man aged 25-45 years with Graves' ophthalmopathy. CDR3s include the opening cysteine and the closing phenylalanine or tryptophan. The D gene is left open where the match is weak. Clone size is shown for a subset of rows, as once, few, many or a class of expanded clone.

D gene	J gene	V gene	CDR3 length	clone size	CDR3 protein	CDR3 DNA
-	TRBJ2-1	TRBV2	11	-	CASREGYEQFF	TGTGCCAGCAGAGAAGGGTACGAGCAGTTCTTC
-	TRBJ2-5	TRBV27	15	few	CASSFNRELQGTQYF	TGTGCCAGCAGCTTTAACCGGGAGTTACAAGGGACCCAGTACTTC
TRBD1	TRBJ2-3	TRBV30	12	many	CAWSRGQGTQYF	TGTGCCTGGAGTCGAGGACAGGGGACGCAGTATTTT
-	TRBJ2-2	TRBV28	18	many	CASLGRGMLAANTGELFF	TGTGCCAGCTTAGGCAGGGGTATGCTAGCGGCGAACACCGGGGAGCTGTTTTTT
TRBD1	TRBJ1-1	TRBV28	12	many	CASSDRDTEAFF	TGTGCCAGCAGTGACAGGGACACTGAAGCTTTCTTT
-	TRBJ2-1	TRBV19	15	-	CASSIIGSDYNEQFF	TGTGCCAGTAGTATTATCGGGAGTGACTACAATGAGCAGTTCTTC
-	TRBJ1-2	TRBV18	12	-	CASSPRGHGYTF	TGTGCCAGCTCACCACGGGGTCATGGCTACACCTTC
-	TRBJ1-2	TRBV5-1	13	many	CASSQGFGYGYTF	TGCGCCAGCAGCCAGGGATTCGGCTATGGCTACACCTTC
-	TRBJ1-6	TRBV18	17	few	CASSPFAGIPNNSPLHF	TGTGCCAGCTCACCCTTTGCGGGGATCCCTAATAATTCACCCCTCCACTTT
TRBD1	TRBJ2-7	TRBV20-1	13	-	CSARRDSSYEQYF	TGCAGTGCTAGGAGGGACAGCTCCTACGAGCAGTACTTC
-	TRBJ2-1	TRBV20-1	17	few	CSARDQERVSSYNEQFF	TGCAGTGCTAGAGATCAGGAGCGTGTGAGCTCCTACAATGAGCAGTTCTTC
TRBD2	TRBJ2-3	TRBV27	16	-	CASRPPREGGTDTQYF	TGTGCCAGCAGACCTCCGCGGGAGGGCGGAACAGATACGCAGTATTTT
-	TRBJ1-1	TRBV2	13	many	CASSGGPGTEAFF	TGTGCCAGCAGTGGGGGGCCCGGCACTGAAGCTTTCTTT
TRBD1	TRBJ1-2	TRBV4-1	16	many	CASSQSSTGSHYGYTF	TGCGCCAGCAGCCAATCATCGACAGGGTCTCACTATGGCTACACCTTC
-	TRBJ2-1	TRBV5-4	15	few	CASSANSRSATEQFF	TGTGCCAGCAGTGCCAACTCCCGATCCGCCACTGAGCAGTTCTTC
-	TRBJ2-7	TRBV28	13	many	CASRRGFPYEQYF	TGTGCCAGCAGGAGGGGGTTCCCCTACGAGCAGTACTTC
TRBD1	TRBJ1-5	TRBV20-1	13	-	CSAGTGIYQPQHF	TGCAGTGCGGGGACAGGGATTTATCAGCCCCAGCATTTT
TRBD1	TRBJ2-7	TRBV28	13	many	CASRHRGRYEQYF	TGTGCCAGCAGACACAGGGGAAGATACGAGCAGTACTTC
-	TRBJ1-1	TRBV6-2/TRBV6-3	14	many	CASSSQSMNTEAFF	TGTGCCAGCAGTTCACAGAGTATGAACACTGAAGCTTTCTTT
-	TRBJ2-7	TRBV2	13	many	CASTMGSTYEQYF	TGTGCCAGCACGATGGGCTCCACCTACGAGCAGTACTTC
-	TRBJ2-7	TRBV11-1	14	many	CASSPRGGSYEQYF	TGTGCCAGCAGCCCCCGTGGGGGCTCCTACGAGCAGTACTTC
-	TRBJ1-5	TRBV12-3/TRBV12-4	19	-	CASSLRGMGGLGSNQPQHF	TGTGCCAGCAGTTTAAGGGGGATGGGGGGGTTAGGTAGCAATCAGCCCCAGCATTTT
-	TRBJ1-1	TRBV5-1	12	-	CASSSRNGEAFF	TGCGCCAGCAGCTCCCGAAATGGAGAAGCTTTCTTT
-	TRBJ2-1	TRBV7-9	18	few	CASSLFPFGQNDYNEQFF	TGTGCCAGCAGCTTATTCCCCTTCGGACAGAACGATTACAATGAGCAGTTCTTC
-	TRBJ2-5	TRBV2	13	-	CASSDEGEETQYF	TGTGCCAGCAGTGACGAAGGGGAGGAGACCCAGTACTTC
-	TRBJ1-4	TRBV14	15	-	CASSIGGATNEKLFF	TGTGCCAGCAGCATTGGTGGTGCAACTAATGAAAAACTGTTTTTT
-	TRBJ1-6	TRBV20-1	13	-	CSAKEGLDSPLHF	TGCAGTGCTAAGGAGGGGCTGGATTCACCCCTCCACTTT
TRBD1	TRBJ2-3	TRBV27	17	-	CASSSNRGATSTDTQYF	TGTGCCAGCAGTTCGAACAGGGGCGCTACTAGCACAGATACGCAGTATTTT
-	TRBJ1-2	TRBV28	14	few	CASSLARGDYGYTF	TGTGCCAGCAGTTTAGCGAGGGGGGACTATGGCTACACCTTC
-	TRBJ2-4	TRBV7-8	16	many	CASSLLARGSKNIQYF	TGTGCCAGCAGCTTGCTTGCCCGTGGGTCCAAAAACATTCAGTACTTC
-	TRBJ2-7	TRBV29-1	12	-	CSAVIHTNEQYF	TGCAGCGCTGTAATTCATACGAACGAGCAGTACTTC
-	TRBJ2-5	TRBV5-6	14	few	CASSGGTRQETQYF	TGTGCCAGCAGCGGAGGGACTCGCCAAGAGACCCAGTACTTC
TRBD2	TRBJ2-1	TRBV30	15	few	CAWTRLAGVGNEQFF	TGTGCCTGGACGAGACTAGCGGGAGTAGGCAATGAGCAGTTCTTC
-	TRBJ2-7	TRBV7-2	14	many	CASSLADSSYEQYF	TGTGCCAGCAGCTTAGCGGACAGCTCCTACGAGCAGTACTTC
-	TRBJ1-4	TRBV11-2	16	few	CASSPTGIATNEKLFF	TGTGCCAGCAGCCCAACGGGAATTGCAACTAATGAAAAACTGTTTTTT
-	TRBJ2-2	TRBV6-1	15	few	CASRTGTTSTGELFF	TGTGCCAGCAGAACCGGGACAACCTCCACCGGGGAGCTGTTTTTT
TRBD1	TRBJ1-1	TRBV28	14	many	CASSRRQGPSVAFF	TGTGCCAGCAGTAGACGACAGGGCCCTTCGGTGGCTTTCTTT
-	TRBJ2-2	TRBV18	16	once	CASSPYDPANTGELFF	TGTGCCAGCTCACCATACGACCCCGCGAACACCGGGGAGCTGTTTTTT
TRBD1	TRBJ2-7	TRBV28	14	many	CASSSGGGTAEQYF	TGTGCCAGCAGTTCAGGGGGCGGGACGGCCGAGCAGTACTTC
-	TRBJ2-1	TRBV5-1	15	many	CASSFGDPTSDEQFF	TGCGCCAGCAGCTTTGGGGATCCAACCTCGGATGAGCAGTTCTTC
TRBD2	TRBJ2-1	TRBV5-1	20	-	CASSRAGGPGRTTSPSEQFF	TGCGCCAGCAGCCGAGCGGGAGGGCCCGGGAGAACAACTAGCCCCAGCGAGCAGTTCTTC